The rows below give T cell receptor beta chains drawn from one sample of a study of T cell responses to AZD1222 COVID-19 vaccine. Sequenced by immunoSEQ multiplex PCR; TCRdb stores in-frame clones only, minus some. The sample has around 150,000 clones, roughly nine tenths seen once. Material: peripheral blood, obtained 28 days after the second AZD1222 dose. Receptor source: an adult who received the AZD1222 COVID-19 vaccine. The conserved cysteine and the conserved F or W are not part of the CDR3 here. Rows may omit the clone size; those that give it use once, few, many or a size class.

j_call | v_call | clone_size | cdr3_aa
TRBJ1-1 | TRBV6-5 | NA | ASSWGDTEAF
TRBJ2-3 | TRBV6-4 | NA | ASSGEWSDTQY
TRBJ1-2 | TRBV20-1 | NA | SASNQGTAYYSPYGYT
TRBJ2-5 | TRBV2 | NA | ASRTQGLAGGGETQY
TRBJ1-4 | TRBV7-9 | NA | ATIGQGRDLGKLF
TRBJ2-6 | TRBV15 | NA | ATSKDIPGANVLT
TRBJ1-4 | TRBV10-2 | NA | ASSDNQAGNKEKLF
TRBJ1-1 | TRBV6-6 | NA | ASSITGALGAF
TRBJ1-1 | TRBV6-1 | NA | ASSEESRSLEAF
TRBJ1-1 | TRBV6-5 | few | ASSPGHRTEAF
TRBJ2-7 | TRBV2 | NA | ASSEEDSIYEQY
TRBJ2-5 | TRBV12-3/TRBV12-4 | NA | ASSLFSGETQY
TRBJ2-5 | TRBV7-2 | NA | ASSLAERGGRETQY
TRBJ2-7 | TRBV5-1 | NA | ASSLDEASYYEQY
TRBJ2-7 | TRBV11-2 | NA | ASSEDRDEQY
TRBJ2-1 | TRBV4-3 | NA | ASSQGSGIYNEQF
TRBJ2-1 | TRBV6-2/TRBV6-3 | NA | ASSYRAGENNEQF
TRBJ2-3 | TRBV4-2 | NA | ASSLGSADITDTQY
TRBJ1-1 | TRBV29-1 | NA | SVEGQGPNTEAF
TRBJ2-3 | TRBV27 | NA | ASSRGASGITQY